The TCR beta chain described here comes from a study of blood T cell repertoires in COVID-19. Study as a whole: In each case, the material was cDNA or gDNA derived from T cells, B-cell-depleted T cells, or PBMCs.

The CDR3 contains 16 residues. The J segment lost 8 bases and the V segment lost 5 bases, leaving 15 bases of the junction unmatched. Germline CDR1 is LNHDA and CDR2 is SQIVND (reference sequence). Authors' processing steps: Amplification with reference gene primers provided the estimates of nucleated cell counts. Profiled with immunoSEQ multiplex PCR; TCRdb holds only in-frame clones, not every one. Clone size and V and J calls were adopted from that table, with D and trimming inferred from the DNA. The table has about 200,000 clones, about 82% seen once. The sequenced sample consisted of peripheral blood. This chain uses TRBV19 with TRBJ1-2; 9 nucleotides match TRBD1. This TCR was sampled from a woman over 75 with acute or convalescent COVID-19. The CDR3: CASSLGGDRAASGYTF. Written as DNA, the CDR3 is TGTGCCAGTAGTCTAGGTGGGGACAGGGCCGCTTCGGGCTACACCTTC.